This TCR beta chain originates from a study of blood T cells in healthy people across ages. Details on this clonotype: Its antigen is undetermined.

The study drew donors from healthy Caucasian individuals in Russia aged about 6 to 100. Whenever a sample was processed, at least 6.5 million PBMCs were isolated. Primers used in a second PCR of roughly 6 to 11 cycles were a sample-barcoded 5' primer and a J-beta primer mix. Every sample gave at least 2.5 million paired-end reads containing CDR3. TCRdb analysed the 5' RACE reads with MiXCR anew, one entry per CDR3 protein. The sample includes about 1.1 million distinct CDR3 sequences, roughly two fifths of them seen just once. Points from the study as a whole: In long-lived donors, naive CD4+ cell counts and diversity exceeded those of aged donors.

The sample was blood. The clonotype originates from a man between 18 and 29 years old in good health.

CDR3 sequence: CASSLEAGGDEAFF. Written as DNA, the CDR3 is TGTGCCAGCAGCTTAGAGGCAGGGGGCGATGAAGCTTTCTTT. J is TRBJ1-1 and V is TRBV7-6, with TRBD1 matching over 8 bases. The CDR3 contains 14 residues. V trimming: 1 base; J trimming: 7 bases; junction bases outside the gene matches: 5. The germline V gene encodes CDR1 SGHVS and CDR2 FNYEAQ.